This note documents a single T cell receptor (beta chain) sequence. The antigen is unknown. Profiled with immunoSEQ multiplex PCR; TCRdb holds only in-frame clones, not every one. The data contain tens of thousands of clones, approximately 90% of them singletons. This specimen comes from a study of T cell responses to AZD1222 COVID-19 vaccine. Findings and caveats of the study: Spike-specific TCR breadth and depth went up after people got two AZD1222 doses. Spike-wide vaccine-associated CD4 TCRs dominated at 160-218 and 743-854. Clonal diversity was possibly underestimated, and white British individuals and females predominated among donors.

The sample in question was peripheral blood, obtained 28 days after the second AZD1222 dose. The TCR originated in an adult who received the AZD1222 COVID-19 vaccine.

CDR3 protein: CASSLSASNYGYTF. The CDR3 nucleotides are TGTGCCAGCAGCTTGAGTGCCAGCAACTATGGCTACACCTTC. The gene calls are TRBV5-4 and TRBJ1-2; D not resolved. The length of the CDR3 is 14 residues. V shed 1 base and J shed 2 bases, with 9 bases lying between them. Germline V gene data show CDR1 as SGHNT and CDR2 as YYREEE (reference sequence).